A selection of T cell receptor beta chains follows, all from one sample in a study of Graves' ophthalmopathy and Graves' hyperthyroidism. TCRdb re-called the multiplex PCR reads with MiXCR, one entry per CDR3 protein. The sample lists a few hundred thousand distinct CDR3 sequences, roughly 21% occurring once. Source material: peripheral blood. The receptor source for this set is a woman between 50 and 59 years old with Graves' ophthalmopathy. Each CDR3 is given with its conserved first and last residue. Each record gives: D gene, V gene, J gene, clone size, CDR3 protein, CDR3 DNA. A D gene is named only where the DNA matches it firmly. Size is stated for part of the rows, as once, few or many counts, or as a class when the clone is expanded.

>-|TRBV6-5|TRBJ1-6|many
CASSYSGTPRRSPLHF
TGTGCCAGCAGTTACTCGGGAACACCGAGGCGTTCACCCCTCCACTTT
>-|TRBV12-5|TRBJ2-7|many
CASRPGPRWGEQYF
TGTGCTAGTCGCCCGGGGCCCCGATGGGGGGAGCAGTACTTC
>TRBD2|TRBV15|TRBJ2-7|many
CATSGLGLAGNYEQYF
TGTGCCACCAGCGGATTGGGACTAGCGGGGAACTACGAGCAGTACTTC
>-|TRBV3-1|TRBJ1-1|few
CASSQWTNTEAFF
TGTGCCAGCAGCCAATGGACGAACACTGAAGCTTTCTTT
>TRBD2|TRBV4-2|TRBJ2-7|many
CASSQELADTYEQYF
TGTGCCAGCAGCCAAGAGCTAGCGGACACCTACGAGCAGTACTTC
>TRBD1|TRBV30|TRBJ2-5|many
CAWRRSEDREKETQYF
TGTGCCTGGAGGCGGAGCGAGGACAGGGAAAAAGAGACCCAGTACTTC
>TRBD1|TRBV15|TRBJ2-7|-
CATSRLQGAHEQYF
TGTGCCACCAGCAGATTACAGGGGGCACACGAGCAGTACTTC
>-|TRBV7-2|TRBJ1-1|-
CASTIIGGGNTEAFF
TGTGCCAGCACCATTATCGGGGGGGGCAACACTGAAGCTTTCTTT
>-|TRBV15|TRBJ1-6|-
CATSRDRQAYGSPLHF
TGTGCCACCAGCAGAGATCGGCAGGCCTACGGGTCACCCCTCCACTTT
>-|TRBV4-1|TRBJ2-7|-
CASSQVFLTDEQYF
TGCGCCAGCAGCCAAGTATTCCTGACGGACGAGCAGTACTTC
>-|TRBV12-3/TRBV12-4|TRBJ2-7|few
CASSLGRNEQSF
TGTGCCAGCAGCCTGGGGAGGAACGAGCAGTCCTTC
>TRBD2|TRBV28|TRBJ2-5|many
CASSWLAGVVETQYF
TGTGCCAGCAGCTGGCTAGCGGGAGTGGTGGAGACCCAGTACTTC
>TRBD1|TRBV6-5|TRBJ1-6|many
CASSSNRGHSPLHF
TGTGCCAGCAGTTCTAACAGGGGCCACTCACCCCTCCACTTT
>TRBD2|TRBV19|TRBJ2-7|-
CASSIRTSGTFYEQYF
TGTGCCAGTAGTATCCGGACTAGCGGGACTTTCTACGAGCAGTACTTC
>TRBD1|TRBV12-3/TRBV12-4|TRBJ2-6|many
CASSTTGARANVLTF
TGTGCCAGCAGTACTACAGGGGCCCGGGCCAACGTCCTGACTTTC
>-|TRBV28|TRBJ1-6|many
CASRRRVFNSPLHF
TGTGCCAGCAGGCGCAGGGTCTTCAATTCACCCCTCCACTTT
>TRBD1|TRBV7-2|TRBJ2-7|many
CASSSRIPGQTSYEQYF
TGTGCCAGCAGCTCACGGATACCGGGACAGACCTCCTACGAGCAGTACTTC
>-|TRBV14|TRBJ2-5|many
CASSLPGGGAETQYF
TGTGCCAGCAGCCTCCCTGGGGGCGGGGCAGAGACCCAGTACTTC
>-|TRBV6-1|TRBJ1-5|-
CASSGGEPQHF
TGTGCCAGCAGTGGAGGAGAGCCCCAGCATTTT
>TRBD2|TRBV4-1|TRBJ2-7|many
CASSQGTSGYEQYF
TGCGCCAGCAGCCAAGGGACTAGCGGATACGAGCAGTACTTC
>TRBD2|TRBV19|TRBJ2-7|many
CASTLGRGMLDEQYF
TGTGCCAGTACCTTAGGGAGGGGTATGCTGGACGAGCAGTACTTC
>TRBD2|TRBV3-1|TRBJ2-7|-
CASSQGPLAEGKQYF
TGTGCCAGCAGCCAAGGACCTCTAGCGGAGGGCAAGCAGTACTTC
>-|TRBV29-1|TRBJ2-5|-
CSVRYFQETQYF
TGCAGCGTTAGGTATTTCCAAGAGACCCAGTACTTC
>-|TRBV20-1|TRBJ1-6|many
CSARDLQGLNSPLHF
TGCAGTGCTAGAGATCTGCAGGGCCTAAATTCACCCCTCCACTTT
>-|TRBV12-3/TRBV12-4|TRBJ2-7|-
CASSLSLSEQYF
TGTGCCAGCAGTCTCTCCCTAAGCGAGCAGTACTTC
>-|TRBV30|TRBJ1-2|many
CAWSEALLYGYTF
TGTGCCTGGAGTGAGGCGCTCCTCTATGGCTACACCTTC
>-|TRBV3-1|TRBJ1-5|few
CASSQALEKPQHF
TGTGCCAGCAGCCAAGCGCTTGAAAAGCCCCAGCATTTT
>-|TRBV29-1|TRBJ2-2|many
CSVERPARGLQGTGELFF
TGCAGCGTTGAACGGCCCGCCCGGGGGCTGCAGGGCACCGGGGAGCTGTTTTTT
>TRBD2|TRBV7-6|TRBJ2-7|many
CASSLMGLAGVHF
TGTGCCAGCAGCTTAATGGGACTAGCGGGAGTCCACTTC
>-|TRBV30|TRBJ2-5|many
CAWSVHAGTQETQYF
TGTGCCTGGAGTGTACATGCTGGGACCCAAGAGACCCAGTACTTC
>TRBD1|TRBV11-1|TRBJ1-1|-
CASSLSRTGRFTEAFF
TGTGCCAGCAGCTTATCCCGGACAGGGAGATTCACTGAAGCTTTCTTT
>TRBD1|TRBV6-1|TRBJ1-1|-
CASREQGRVNTEAFF
TGTGCCAGCAGAGAACAGGGGAGGGTGAACACTGAAGCTTTCTTT
>-|TRBV3-1|TRBJ2-7|many
CASSQVVNWGEQYF
TGTGCCAGCAGCCAAGTCGTGAATTGGGGCGAACAGTACTTC
>-|TRBV10-3|TRBJ2-7|many
CAISDLAQSYEQYF
TGTGCCATCAGTGACCTCGCGCAATCCTACGAGCAGTACTTC
>-|TRBV11-2|TRBJ2-4|many
CASSYTAGTSMGYF
TGTGCCAGCAGCTATACTGCCGGGACTTCCATGGGTTACTTC
>-|TRBV12-3/TRBV12-4|TRBJ1-1|many
CASTKDRTEAFF
TGTGCCAGCACTAAGGATCGCACTGAAGCTTTCTTT
>-|TRBV6-1|TRBJ2-4|many
CASSDLGQRPF
TGTGCCAGCAGTGATTTAGGACAGAGGCCCTTC
>-|TRBV30|TRBJ2-5|many
CAWSGRGQETQYF
TGTGCCTGGAGTGGAAGAGGGCAAGAGACCCAGTACTTC
>-|TRBV2|TRBJ2-4|many
CASSFQSTKNIQYF
TGTGCCAGCAGTTTCCAGAGCACCAAAAACATTCAGTACTTC
>-|TRBV19|TRBJ1-1|-
CASSGGPGKNTEAFF
TGTGCCAGTAGTGGCGGGCCGGGCAAAAACACTGAAGCTTTCTTT
>-|TRBV27|TRBJ1-2|many
CASTPRRQVGYGYTF
TGTGCCAGTACCCCGAGGAGACAAGTGGGCTATGGCTACACCTTC
>-|TRBV19|TRBJ2-7|many
CASSGGFGGYEQYF
TGTGCCAGTAGTGGCGGGTTCGGCGGGTACGAGCAGTACTTC
>-|TRBV7-2|TRBJ2-7|-
CASSLVRGLSTMGQYF
TGTGCCAGCAGCTTAGTGCGGGGACTGTCTACCATGGGGCAGTACTTC
>TRBD1|TRBV6-2/TRBV6-3|TRBJ1-5|many
CASRGQVGEQPQHF
TGTGCCAGCAGAGGACAGGTAGGCGAACAGCCCCAGCATTTT
>-|TRBV13|TRBJ1-1|many
CASRPRGGGFMGTEAFF
TGTGCCAGCAGACCCCGGGGGGGGGGATTCATGGGCACTGAAGCTTTCTTT
>-|TRBV28|TRBJ1-2|-
CASSQGGGLSYGYTF
TGTGCCAGCAGCCAAGGGGGAGGGTTGAGCTATGGCTACACCTTC
>TRBD1|TRBV6-1|TRBJ1-2|many
CASTGQGAKYGYTF
TGTGCCAGCACTGGACAGGGGGCCAAGTATGGCTACACCTTC
>TRBD1|TRBV7-9|TRBJ2-5|many
CASSPATGGGETQYF
TGTGCCAGCAGCCCAGCGACAGGGGGCGGAGAGACCCAGTACTTC
>TRBD1|TRBV6-2/TRBV6-3|TRBJ2-6|-
CASSTQKGQLFSGANVLTF
TGTGCCAGCAGTACGCAAAAGGGACAGCTATTCTCTGGGGCCAACGTCCTGACTTTC
>-|TRBV28|TRBJ2-7|-
CASTLGWGLVPYEQYF
TGTGCCAGCACCCTAGGGTGGGGGCTGGTACCCTACGAGCAGTACTTC
>TRBD1|TRBV20-1|TRBJ1-1|-
CSASGQGAPGFRSEAFF
TGCAGTGCTAGCGGACAGGGGGCGCCGGGTTTTAGGTCTGAAGCTTTCTTT
>TRBD2|TRBV28|TRBJ2-5|many
CASSSMTSGRAKTQYF
TGTGCCAGCAGTTCAATGACTAGCGGGAGGGCCAAGACCCAGTACTTC
>TRBD1|TRBV6-5|TRBJ1-2|many
CASRPGTVTNYGYTF
TGTGCCAGCAGACCCGGGACAGTAACTAACTATGGCTACACCTTC
>TRBD1|TRBV5-1|TRBJ2-4|many
CASSLGRQGAKNIQYF
TGCGCCAGCAGCTTGGGGCGACAGGGGGCCAAAAACATTCAGTACTTC
>TRBD1|TRBV27|TRBJ2-5|many
CASSLGTGGETQYF
TGTGCCAGCAGTCTGGGGACAGGCGGAGAGACCCAGTACTTC